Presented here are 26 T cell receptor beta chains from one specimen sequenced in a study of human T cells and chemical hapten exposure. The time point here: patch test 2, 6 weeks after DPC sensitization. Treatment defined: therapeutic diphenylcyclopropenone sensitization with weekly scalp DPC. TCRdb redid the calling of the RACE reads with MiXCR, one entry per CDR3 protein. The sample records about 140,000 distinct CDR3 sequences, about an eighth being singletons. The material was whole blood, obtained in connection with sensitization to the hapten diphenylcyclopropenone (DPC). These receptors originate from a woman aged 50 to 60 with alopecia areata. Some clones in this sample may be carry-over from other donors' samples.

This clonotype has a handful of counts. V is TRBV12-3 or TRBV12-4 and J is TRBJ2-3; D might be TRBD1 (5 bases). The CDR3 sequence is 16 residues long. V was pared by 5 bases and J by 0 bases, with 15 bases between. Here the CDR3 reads CASSPTSGQSTDTQYF. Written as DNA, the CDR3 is TGTGCCAGCAGTCCCACCTCAGGACAAAGCACAGATACGCAGTATTTT.

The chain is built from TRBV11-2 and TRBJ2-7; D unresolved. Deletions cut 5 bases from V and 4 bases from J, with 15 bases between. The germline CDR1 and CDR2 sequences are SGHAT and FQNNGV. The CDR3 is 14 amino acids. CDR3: CASSPTREPYEQYF. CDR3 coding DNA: TGTGCCAGCAGCCCGACGCGTGAACCGTACGAGCAGTACTTC.

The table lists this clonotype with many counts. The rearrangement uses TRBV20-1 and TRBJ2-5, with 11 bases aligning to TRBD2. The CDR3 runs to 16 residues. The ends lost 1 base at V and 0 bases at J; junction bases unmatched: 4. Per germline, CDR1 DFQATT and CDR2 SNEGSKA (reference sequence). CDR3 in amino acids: CSARAWGLADQETQYF. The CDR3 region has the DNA TGCAGTGCTAGAGCTTGGGGACTAGCGGACCAAGAGACCCAGTACTTC.

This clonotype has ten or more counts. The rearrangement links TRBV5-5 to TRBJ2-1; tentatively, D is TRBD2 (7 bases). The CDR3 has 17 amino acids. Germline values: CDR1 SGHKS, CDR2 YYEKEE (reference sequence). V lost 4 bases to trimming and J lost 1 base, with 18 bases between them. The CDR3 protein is CASSPRGGDLSYNEQFF. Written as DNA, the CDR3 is TGTGCCAGCAGCCCTAGGGGGGGTGACCTTTCCTACAATGAGCAGTTCTTC.

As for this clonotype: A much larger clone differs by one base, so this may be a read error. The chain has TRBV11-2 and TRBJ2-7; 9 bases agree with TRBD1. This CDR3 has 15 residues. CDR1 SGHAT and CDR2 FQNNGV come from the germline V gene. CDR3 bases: TGTGTCAGCAGCAGACAACAGGGGGCAGGCTACGAGCAGTACTTC. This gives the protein CVSSRQQGAGYEQYF.

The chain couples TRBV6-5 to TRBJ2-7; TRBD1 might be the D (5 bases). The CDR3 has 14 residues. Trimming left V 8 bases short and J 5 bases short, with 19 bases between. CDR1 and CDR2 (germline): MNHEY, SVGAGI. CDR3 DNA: TGTGCCAGCGCCAGAAGTCAGGGTGTCGACGAGCAGTACTTC. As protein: CASARSQGVDEQYF.

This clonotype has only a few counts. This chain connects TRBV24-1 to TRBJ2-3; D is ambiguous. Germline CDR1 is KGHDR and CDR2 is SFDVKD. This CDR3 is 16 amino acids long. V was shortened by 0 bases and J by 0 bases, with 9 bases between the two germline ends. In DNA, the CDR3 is TGTGCCACCAGTGATTTGCAGGTCGGCAGCACAGATACGCAGTATTTT. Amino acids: CATSDLQVGSTDTQYF.

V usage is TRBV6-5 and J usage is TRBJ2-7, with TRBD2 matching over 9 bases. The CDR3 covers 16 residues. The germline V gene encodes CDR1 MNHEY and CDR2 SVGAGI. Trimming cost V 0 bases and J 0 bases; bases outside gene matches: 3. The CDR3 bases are TGTGCCAGCAGTTACTCTGAGGGACTAGCCTCCTACGAGCAGTACTTC. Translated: CASSYSEGLASYEQYF.

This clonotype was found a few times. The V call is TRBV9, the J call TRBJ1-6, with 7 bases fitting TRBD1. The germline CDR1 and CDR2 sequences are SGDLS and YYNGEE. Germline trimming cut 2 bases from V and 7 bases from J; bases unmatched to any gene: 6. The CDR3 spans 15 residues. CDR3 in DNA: TGTGCCAGCAGCGTTACCGGGACAGAGAATTCACCCCTCCACTTT. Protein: CASSVTGTENSPLHF.

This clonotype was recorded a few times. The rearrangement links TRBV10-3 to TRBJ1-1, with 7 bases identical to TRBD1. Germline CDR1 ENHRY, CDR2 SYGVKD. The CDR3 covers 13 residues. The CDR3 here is CANAGTANTEAFF. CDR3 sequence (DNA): TGTGCGAATGCCGGGACAGCGAACACTGAAGCTTTCTTT.

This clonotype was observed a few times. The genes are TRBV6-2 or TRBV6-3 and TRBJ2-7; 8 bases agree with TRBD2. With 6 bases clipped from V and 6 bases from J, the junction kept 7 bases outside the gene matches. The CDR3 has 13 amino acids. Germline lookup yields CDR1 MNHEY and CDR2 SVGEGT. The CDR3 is CASSPVAGSEQYF. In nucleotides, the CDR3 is TGTGCCAGCAGCCCCGTAGCGGGATCCGAGCAGTACTTC.

This CDR3 is CASTLGLASYEQYF. DNA for the CDR3: TGTGCCAGCACCTTGGGACTTGCTTCCTACGAGCAGTACTTC. The chain has TRBV28 and TRBJ2-7; the D gene is possibly TRBD2 (6 bases). The CDR3 covers 14 residues. Trimming removed 7 bases at V and 1 base at J, with 14 bases between. The germline V gene encodes CDR1 MDHEN and CDR2 SYDVKM. Full variable domain (missing parts from reference TRBV28 and TRBJ2-7): DVKVTQSSRYLVKRTGEKVFLECVQDMDHENMFWYRQDPGLGLRLIYFSYDVKMKEKGDIPEGYSVSREKKERFSLILESASTNQTSMYLCASTLGLASYEQYFGPGTRLTVT.

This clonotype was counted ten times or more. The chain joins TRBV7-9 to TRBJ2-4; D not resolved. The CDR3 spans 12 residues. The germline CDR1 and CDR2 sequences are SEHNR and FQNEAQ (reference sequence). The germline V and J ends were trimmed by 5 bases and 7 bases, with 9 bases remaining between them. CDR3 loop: CASSPPVNIQYF. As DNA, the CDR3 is TGTGCCAGCAGCCCCCCAGTGAACATTCAGTACTTC.

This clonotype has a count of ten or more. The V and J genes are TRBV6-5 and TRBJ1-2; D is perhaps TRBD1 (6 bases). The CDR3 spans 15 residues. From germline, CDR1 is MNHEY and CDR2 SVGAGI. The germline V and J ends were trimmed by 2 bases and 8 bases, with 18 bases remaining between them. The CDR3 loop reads CASSYAGTPPRGYTF. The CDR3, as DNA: TGTGCCAGCAGTTACGCGGGGACACCGCCTAGAGGCTACACCTTC.

CDR3 sequence: CASREAAGNTIYF. In DNA form, the CDR3 reads TGTGCCAGCAGAGAGGCTGCCGGAAACACCATATATTTT. This chain connects TRBV6-6 to TRBJ1-3, with unresolved D. V was cut by 6 bases and J by 4 bases, with 10 bases left in between. This CDR3 spans 13 amino acids. From germline, CDR1 is MNHNY and CDR2 SVGAGI (reference sequence).

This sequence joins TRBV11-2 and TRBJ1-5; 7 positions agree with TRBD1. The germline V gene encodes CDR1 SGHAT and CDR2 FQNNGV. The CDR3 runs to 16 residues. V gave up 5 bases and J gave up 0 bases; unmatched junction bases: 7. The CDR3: CASSRDGTVSNQPQHF. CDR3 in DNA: TGTGCCAGCAGCCGCGACGGGACAGTTAGCAATCAGCCCCAGCATTTT.

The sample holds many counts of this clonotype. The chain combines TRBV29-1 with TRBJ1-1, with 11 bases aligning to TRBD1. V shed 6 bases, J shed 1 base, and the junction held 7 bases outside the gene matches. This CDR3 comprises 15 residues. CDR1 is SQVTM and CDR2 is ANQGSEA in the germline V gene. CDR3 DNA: TGCAGCGTCCGCGGGACAGGGGGACCGAACACTGAAGCTTTCTTT. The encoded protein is CSVRGTGGPNTEAFF.

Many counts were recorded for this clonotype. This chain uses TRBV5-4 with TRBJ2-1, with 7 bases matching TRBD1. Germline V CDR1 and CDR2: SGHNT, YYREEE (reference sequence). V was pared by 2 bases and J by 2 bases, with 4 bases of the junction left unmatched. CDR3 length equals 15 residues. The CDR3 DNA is TGTGCCAGCAGCTTCGACAGGGTCCCCTACAATGAGCAGTTCTTC. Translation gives CASSFDRVPYNEQFF.

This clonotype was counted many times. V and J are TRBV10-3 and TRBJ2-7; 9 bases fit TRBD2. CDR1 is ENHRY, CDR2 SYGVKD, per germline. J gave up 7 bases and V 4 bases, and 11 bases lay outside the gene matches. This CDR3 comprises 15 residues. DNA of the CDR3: TGTGCCATCAGTGTTGCAGCGGGAGGTCCCGGAGAGCAGTACTTC. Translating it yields CAISVAAGGPGEQYF.

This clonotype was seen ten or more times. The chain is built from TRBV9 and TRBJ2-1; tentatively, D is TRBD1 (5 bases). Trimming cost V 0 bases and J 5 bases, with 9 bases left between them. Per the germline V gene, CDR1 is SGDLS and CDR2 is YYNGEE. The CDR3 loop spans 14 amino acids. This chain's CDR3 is CASSVVGRDNEQFF. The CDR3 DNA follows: TGTGCCAGCAGCGTAGTTGGCAGGGACAATGAGCAGTTCTTC. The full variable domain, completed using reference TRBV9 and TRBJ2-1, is DSGVTQTPKHLITATGQRVTLRCSPRSGDLSVYWYQQSLDQGLQFLIQYYNGEERAKGNILERFSAQQFPDLHSELNLSSLELGDSALYFCASSVVGRDNEQFFGPGTRLTVL.

The CDR3 bases are TGTGCCAGCAGCTTTACCGGGACAGGGAACTACAATGAGCAGTTCTTC. It codes for CASSFTGTGNYNEQFF. The chain combines TRBV7-3 with TRBJ2-1, with 9 positions matching TRBD1. Trimming at V came to 3 bases and at J to 3 bases, leaving 6 bases not matched to a gene. Germline CDR1 reads SGHTA; CDR2 reads FQGTGA. The CDR3 extends over 16 amino acids.

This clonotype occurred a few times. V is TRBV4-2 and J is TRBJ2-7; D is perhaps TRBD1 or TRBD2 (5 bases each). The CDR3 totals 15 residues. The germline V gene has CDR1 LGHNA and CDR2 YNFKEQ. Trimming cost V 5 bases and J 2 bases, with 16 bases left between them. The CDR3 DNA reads TGTGCCAGCAGCGGCCGGGACCTAAAACCCTACGAGCAGTACTTC. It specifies CASSGRDLKPYEQYF.

The CDR3: CSGYFGEAFF. CDR3 DNA sequence: TGCAGCGGTTACTTTGGCGAAGCTTTCTTT. This chain connects TRBV29-1 to TRBJ1-1; the D is unclear. Per the germline V gene, CDR1 is SQVTM and CDR2 is ANQGSEA. The V and J ends lost 7 bases and 8 bases respectively, with 11 bases between them. This CDR3 is 10 amino acids long.

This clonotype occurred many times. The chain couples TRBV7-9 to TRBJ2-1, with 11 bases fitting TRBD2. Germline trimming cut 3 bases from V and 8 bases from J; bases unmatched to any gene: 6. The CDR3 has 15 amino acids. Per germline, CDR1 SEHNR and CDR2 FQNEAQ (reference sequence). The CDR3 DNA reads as TGTGCCAGCAGCTTTAGCGGGAGGGCCCTCGATGAGCAGTTCTTC. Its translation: CASSFSGRALDEQFF.

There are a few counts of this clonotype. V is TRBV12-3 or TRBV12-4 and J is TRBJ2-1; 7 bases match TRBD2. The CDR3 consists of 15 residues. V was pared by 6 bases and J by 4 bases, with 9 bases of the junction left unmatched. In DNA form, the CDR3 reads TGTGCCAGCAGCATTACGACTAGCCGGTACAATGAGCAGTTCTTC. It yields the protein CASSITTSRYNEQFF.

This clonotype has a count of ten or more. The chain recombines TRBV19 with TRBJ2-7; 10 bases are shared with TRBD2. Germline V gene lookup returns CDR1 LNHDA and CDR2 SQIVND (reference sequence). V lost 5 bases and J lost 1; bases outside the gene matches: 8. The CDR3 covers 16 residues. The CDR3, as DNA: TGTGCCAGTAGTGGAGCGGGAGGGCCGATGTCCTACGAGCAGTACTTC. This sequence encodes CASSGAGGPMSYEQYF.